The 25 T cell receptor beta chains listed next were all sequenced from one sample in a study of cytomegalovirus exposure and HLA in healthy donors. Primers included in the PCR were 60 Vbeta and 13 Jbeta primers. The table came from immunoSEQ multiplex PCR; TCRdb's copy has only in-frame clones and leaves some out. This table has about 170,000 clones, 75% to 90% appearing once. The sequenced material came from PBMCs. These receptor sequences come from a male donor in good health and CMV-seronegative.

The CDR3 bases are TGTGCCAGTAGTACAGGGGTGTACAGCAATCAGCCCCAGCATTTT. Translating it yields CASSTGVYSNQPQHF. The chain has TRBV19 and TRBJ1-5; a weak D match, TRBD1 (6 bases). The germline gives CDR1 LNHDA, CDR2 SQIVND (reference sequence). CDR3 size: 15 residues. The V and J ends lost 4 bases and 1 base respectively, with 11 bases between them. The variable domain in full, completed from reference TRBV19 and TRBJ1-5, reads DGGITQSPKYLFRKEGQNVTLSCEQNLNHDAMYWYRQDPGQGLRLIYYSQIVNDFQKGDIAEGYSVSREKKESFPLTVTSAQKNPTAFYLCASSTGVYSNQPQHFGDGTRLSIL.

The CDR3 is CASRDRGFYGYTF. In nucleotides, the CDR3 is TGTGCCAGTCGGGACAGGGGATTCTATGGCTACACCTTC. The J gene is TRBJ1-2, the V gene TRBV6-5; TRBD1 agrees at 10 bases. This CDR3 has 13 amino acids. CDR1 is MNHEY, CDR2 SVGAGI, per germline. Trimming took 9 bases from V and 4 from J; bases not matched to a gene: 5.

V and J are TRBV7-2 and TRBJ2-5, with D maybe TRBD1 (5 bases). Trimming left V 1 base short and J 4 bases short, with 13 bases between. The CDR3 covers 15 residues. Germline loops: CDR1 SGHTA, CDR2 FQGNSA. The CDR3 bases are TGTGCCAGCAGCTTAGTAGGCAGGGCCTTAGAGACCCAGTACTTC. Translating gives CASSLVGRALETQYF.

This chain links TRBV25-1 with TRBJ2-5, with a possible D match to TRBD1 (7 bases). The DNA matches TRBJ2-7 better at its end, which makes the J call doubtful. Germline V gene data show CDR1 as MGHDK and CDR2 as SYGVNS. The CDR3 runs to 16 residues. CDR3 bases: TGTGCCAGCAGTGGCGGGACAGCGAAAGTTTCCTACGAGCAGTACTTC. This codes for CASSGGTAKVSYEQYF.

The genes are TRBV6-1 and TRBJ2-2; the match to TRBD1 covers 7 bases. Germline V gene data show CDR1 as MNHNS and CDR2 as SASEGT. The V and J ends lost 5 bases and 0 bases, in that order; junction bases with no gene match: 3. The CDR3 extends over 15 amino acids. CDR3 residues: CASSPTGTNTGELFF. The CDR3 nucleotides read TGTGCCAGCAGTCCGACAGGGACGAACACCGGGGAGCTGTTTTTT.

The count of this clone is one. The CDR3 here is CASSLAAAKQLFF. The CDR3, as DNA: TGCGCCAGCAGCTTGGCCGCCGCGAAACAACTGTTTTTT. The rearrangement links TRBV5-1 to TRBJ1-4; D gene uncertain. The germline V gene encodes CDR1 SGHRS and CDR2 YFSETQ. The CDR3 length is 13 residues. V shed 0 bases and J shed 12 bases, with 12 bases lying between them.

The J gene is TRBJ1-1, the V gene TRBV5-1; 9 nucleotides line up with TRBD1. V shed 6 bases, J shed 4 bases, and the junction held 13 bases outside the gene matches. Germline V gene data show CDR1 as SGHRS and CDR2 as YFSETQ. The CDR3 is made up of 16 amino acids. This chain's CDR3 is CASTTGGPLGGTEAFF. CDR3 DNA: TGCGCCAGCACTACAGGGGGCCCTTTGGGGGGCACTGAAGCTTTCTTT.

V gene TRBV5-1 combines with J gene TRBJ2-1, with 11 positions matching TRBD2. The J segment lost 5 bases and the V segment lost 1 base, leaving 8 bases of the junction unmatched. This CDR3 region has 17 residues. Germline V lookup: CDR1 SGHRS, CDR2 YFSETQ. CDR3 nucleotide sequence: TGCGCCAGCAGCTTGCGTGGTAGCGGGGGGGTTCACAATGAGCAGTTCTTC. It encodes CASSLRGSGGVHNEQFF.

The chain has TRBV15 and TRBJ1-2; D remains ambiguous. Trimming took off 0 bases at V and 3 bases at J, with 8 bases between the two ends. There are 14 residues in the CDR3. In germline, CDR1 is LNHNV, CDR2 YYDKDF (reference sequence). The CDR3 is CATSRDLQHYGYTF. The CDR3 bases are TGTGCCACCAGCAGAGATTTACAGCACTATGGCTACACCTTC.

Only one count was recorded for this clone. The rearrangement uses TRBV4-1 and TRBJ2-7; the D gene is possibly TRBD1 (5 bases). The CDR3 extends over 15 amino acids. V gave up 1 base and J gave up 7 bases, with 17 bases separating them. Germline assignment: CDR1 MGHRA and CDR2 YSYEKL. DNA for the CDR3: TGCGCCAGCAGCCAAGGTAGTCAGGGATTACGGGAGCAGTACTTC. Amino acid sequence: CASSQGSQGLREQYF.

The rearrangement links TRBV16 to TRBJ2-7; 7 nucleotides agree with TRBD1. J gave up 3 bases and V 4 bases, and 3 bases lay outside the gene matches. Germline lookup yields CDR1 KGHSY and CDR2 FQNENV. The CDR3 consists of 13 residues. The CDR3 reads CASSPRTGYEQYF. The CDR3 DNA reads as TGTGCCAGCAGCCCACGGACAGGCTACGAGCAGTACTTC.

A note on this clone: Other DNA sequences within the sample encode an identical CDR3. The rearrangement joins TRBV5-1 to TRBJ1-1; maybe TRBD1 (6 bases). Per germline, CDR1 SGHRS and CDR2 YFSETQ. The CDR3 is made up of 14 amino acids. V lost 0 bases and J lost 1, with 7 bases in between. Here the CDR3 DNA reads TGCGCCAGCAGCTTGGCAGGGGCGAACACTGAAGCTTTCTTT. This codes for CASSLAGANTEAFF.

The chain is built from TRBV7-9 and TRBJ2-2; D perhaps matches TRBD1 (6 bases). The V end was cut by 1 base, the J end by 4 bases, with 7 bases between. CDR1 is SEHNR, CDR2 FQNEAQ, per germline (reference sequence). The CDR3 length is 14 residues. The CDR3 DNA is TGTGCCAGCAGCTTAGACAGGGTCACCGGGGAGCTGTTTTTT. It codes for CASSLDRVTGELFF.

V usage is TRBV11-2 and J usage is TRBJ1-2; no firm D call. The CDR3 is made up of 13 amino acids. Trimming removed 7 bases at V and 6 bases at J, with 15 bases between. Germline V gene sequence: CDR1 SGHAT, CDR2 FQNNGV. CDR3 sequence reads: CASTQSRGNGYTF. CDR3 nucleotides: TGTGCCAGCACCCAGTCGCGGGGTAATGGCTACACCTTC.

V and J are TRBV7-6 and TRBJ2-1, with TRBD2 identical over 8 bases. The CDR3 extends over 15 amino acids. In germline, CDR1 is SGHVS, CDR2 FNYEAQ. Trimming took 5 bases from V and 2 from J; bases not matched to a gene: 5. In nucleotides, the CDR3 is TGTGCCAGCAGCCAGACGGGGGGGCCCTACAATGAGCAGTTCTTC. Its protein is CASSQTGGPYNEQFF.

Concerning this clone itself: The same CDR3 can be traced to other DNA sequences in this sample. The chain links TRBV20-1 to TRBJ2-5, with a weak D call TRBD1 (5 bases). This CDR3 has 11 residues. Trimming pared 5 bases from V and 1 base from J, leaving 5 bases between. Germline V gives CDR1 DFQATT, CDR2 SNEGSKA (reference sequence). Here the CDR3 DNA reads TGCAGTGCTCAGGGCCAAGAGACCCAGTACTTC. It yields the protein CSAQGQETQYF.

The J gene is TRBJ1-2, the V gene TRBV7-8; the D gene is possibly TRBD1 (5 bases). The CDR3 has 14 amino acids. Germline V lookup: CDR1 SGHVS, CDR2 FQNEAQ. Trimming shortened V by 2 bases and J by 2 bases, and 9 bases separated the two germline ends. The CDR3 reads CASSLQGSNYGYTF. The CDR3 DNA is TGTGCCAGCAGCTTACAGGGTTCGAACTATGGCTACACCTTC.

The V and J genes are TRBV7-9 and TRBJ2-1; TRBD2 aligns across 11 bases. The CDR3 is 16 residues long. Germline V lookup: CDR1 SEHNR, CDR2 FQNEAQ (reference sequence). The V segment lost 5 bases and the J segment 0 bases; nucleotides outside the gene matches: 3. The CDR3 region is CASSTGLAGSYNEQFF. The CDR3 DNA follows: TGTGCCAGCAGCACCGGACTAGCGGGCTCCTACAATGAGCAGTTCTTC.

The chain recombines TRBV7-2 with TRBJ2-7, with TRBD1 identical over 8 bases. V shed 1 base and J 7 bases; nucleotides not matched to a gene: 6. The CDR3 has 14 residues. Germline CDR1 and CDR2: SGHTA and FQGNSA. The CDR3 coding sequence is TGTGCCAGCAGCTTAGGAGCAGGGGGCGGTGAGCAGTACTTC. Translation: CASSLGAGGGEQYF. Full variable domain (remainder filled in from reference TRBV7-2 and TRBJ2-7): GAGVSQSPSNKVTEKGKDVELRCDPISGHTALYWYRQSLGQGLEFLIYFQGNSAPDKSGLPSDRFSAERTGGSVSTLTIQRTQQEDSAVYLCASSLGAGGGEQYFGPGTRLTVT.

This chain links TRBV5-4 with TRBJ1-1; TRBD1 aligns across 12 bases. V was pared by 3 bases and J by 5 bases, with 8 bases of the junction left unmatched. The CDR3 loop spans 16 amino acids. Germline V gene data show CDR1 as SGHNT and CDR2 as YYREEE (reference sequence). The CDR3 region has the DNA TGTGCCAGCAGCTCGGGACAGGGGGCATCGTGGACTGAAGCTTTCTTT. Protein product: CASSSGQGASWTEAFF. The variable domain in full, with the rest retrieved from reference TRBV5-4 and TRBJ1-1, is ETGVTQSPTHLIKTRGQQVTLRCSSQSGHNTVSWYQQALGQGPQFIFQYYREEENGRGNFPPRFSGLQFPNYSSELNVNALELDDSALYLCASSSGQGASWTEAFFGQGTRLTVV.

V gene TRBV11-2 combines with J gene TRBJ1-2; 8 bases are a match to TRBD1. With V trimmed by 2 bases and J by 2 bases, 4 bases remained unmatched. The CDR3 covers 15 residues. Germline CDR1 and CDR2: SGHAT and FQNNGV. Written as DNA, the CDR3 is TGTGCCAGCAGCTTATATCAGGGGGCGAACTATGGCTACACCTTC. Its protein product is CASSLYQGANYGYTF. The full variable domain, in which reference TRBV11-2 and TRBJ1-2 provide the parts outside the CDR3, is EAGVAQSPRYKIIEKRQSVAFWCNPISGHATLYWYQQILGQGPKLLIQFQNNGVVDDSQLPKDRFSAERLKGVDSTLKIQPAKLEDSAVYLCASSLYQGANYGYTFGSGTRLTVV.

The chain joins TRBV6-1 to TRBJ1-4, with D perhaps matching TRBD1 (6 bases). CDR1 and CDR2 from the germline V gene are MNHNS and SASEGT. With 6 bases removed from V and 8 bases from J, the gap between germline ends came to 16 bases. The length of the CDR3 is 14 residues. This CDR3 is CASRLGGEGEKLFF. The CDR3 DNA is TGTGCCAGCAGACTAGGGGGTGAGGGGGAAAAACTGTTTTTT.

The rearrangement uses TRBV6-5 and TRBJ1-1, with a possible D match to TRBD1 (6 bases). CDR1 and CDR2 (germline): MNHEY, SVGAGI. Trimming took 0 bases from V and 1 from J, leaving 12 bases between them. The CDR3 is made up of 16 amino acids. The CDR3 DNA sequence: TGTGCCAGCAGTTACTCAAGCACAGGGCCGAACACTGAAGCTTTCTTT. Its translation: CASSYSSTGPNTEAFF.

This clone appeared a few times. The J gene is TRBJ1-2, the V gene TRBV10-2; no clear D. Germline lookup yields CDR1 WSHSY and CDR2 SAAADI. The CDR3 consists of 11 residues. The ends were cut back, 11 bases at V and 0 bases at J, with 7 bases in the middle. CDR3 protein: CAAQSNYGYTF. DNA of the CDR3: TGCGCCGCTCAGTCTAACTATGGCTACACCTTC.

The V gene is TRBV6-1, the J gene TRBJ1-2; TRBD1 matches at 7 bases. This CDR3 is built from 15 residues. V dropped 10 bases and J dropped 1; count of bases not matched to a gene: 12. In germline, CDR1 is MNHNS, CDR2 SASEGT. The CDR3 bases are TGTGCCATCGGGGGAACAGGGGCGGTTAACTATGGCTACACCTTC. It specifies CAIGGTGAVNYGYTF.